The clone carrying this T cell receptor beta chain showed up just a few times. No antigen is known for it. Profiled with immunoSEQ multiplex PCR; TCRdb holds only in-frame clones, not every one. The sample yields over 100,000 clones, about nine tenths seen once. This record comes from a study of T cell responses to AZD1222 COVID-19 vaccine. Study outcomes and limitations: Donors skewed white British and female; clonal diversity was possibly underestimated.

Trimming cost V 6 bases and J 5 bases; bases outside gene matches: 8. Germline V CDR1 and CDR2: MDHEN, SYDVKM. The CDR3 is 14 residues long. The TCR comes from an adult in good health. Here the sequenced sample was peripheral blood, taken on day 0 of AZD1222 vaccination. The chain joins TRBV28 to TRBJ2-5; TRBD2 matches at 8 bases. CDR3 region: CASRAGLVGETQYF. The DNA for the CDR3 is TGTGCCAGCAGGGCGGGACTAGTAGGCGAGACCCAGTACTTC.